This T cell receptor beta chain derives from a study of blood T cell repertoires in COVID-19. The data were produced by immunoSEQ multiplex PCR, yet TCRdb's version contains in-frame clones alone and is incomplete. The sample has almost 400,000 clones; roughly 86% are singletons. V shed 6 bases and J shed 1 base, with 10 bases lying between them. The CDR3 loop spans 13 amino acids. Germline CDR1 reads SQVTM; CDR2 reads ANQGSEA. Sample: PBMCs or T cells enriched from blood (not recorded which). This chain uses TRBV29-1 with TRBJ2-1; D might be TRBD1 (6 bases). This TCR was sampled from a woman aged 25-40 years who had recovered from COVID-19. The CDR3 DNA reads as TGCAGCGTCGGACAGCCATCCTACAATGAGCAGTTCTTC. This codes for CSVGQPSYNEQFF.